These 5 T cell receptor beta chains were sequenced from one sample in a study of beta chain features in type 1 diabetes. The isolated RNA, all of it, was reverse transcribed, so expressed TCRB transcripts were what got sequenced. Assay used: immunoSEQ multiplex PCR; TCRdb lists only in-frame clones, some missing. The sample contains 430,000 or so clones, over 9.5% of which appear only once. Sample: naive CD4+ T cells from blood. The receptors here all came from a woman aged 18-29 years in good health.

This clone came up a few times. The chain recombines TRBV9 with TRBJ2-1, with D unresolved. Trimming cost V 4 bases and J 0 bases, with 17 bases left between them. CDR1 and CDR2 (germline): SGDLS, YYNGEE. This CDR3 spans 17 amino acids. The CDR3 loop reads CASSPKAFMSSYNEQFF. DNA for the CDR3: TGTGCCAGCAGCCCTAAAGCCTTCATGAGCTCCTACAATGAGCAGTTCTTC. Variable domain in full (rest from reference TRBV9 and TRBJ2-1): DSGVTQTPKHLITATGQRVTLRCSPRSGDLSVYWYQQSLDQGLQFLIQYYNGEERAKGNILERFSAQQFPDLHSELNLSSLELGDSALYFCASSPKAFMSSYNEQFFGPGTRLTVL.

This clone was detected a few times. The genes are TRBV4-1 and TRBJ1-2; D not certain. CDR1 and CDR2 from the germline V gene are MGHRA and YSYEKL. V gave up 6 bases and J gave up 7 bases, with 9 bases separating them. The CDR3 sequence is 11 residues long. CDR3 coding DNA: TGCGCCAGCAGGGGGAATTTTGGCTACACCTTC. This gives the protein CASRGNFGYTF.

The V call is TRBV5-1, the J call TRBJ2-5, with D uncertain. CDR1 is SGHRS, CDR2 YFSETQ, per germline. The CDR3 spans 13 residues. V lost 7 bases, J lost 2 bases, and 12 bases lay in between. CDR3 sequence reads: CASGFGGQETQYF. The CDR3 bases are TGCGCCAGCGGATTTGGTGGTCAAGAGACCCAGTACTTC.

This clone has only a few counts. In DNA form, the CDR3 reads TGTGCCATCAGTGACAAGGGTTGGACCTATAATTCACCCCTCCACTTT. Translated: CAISDKGWTYNSPLHF. The chain has TRBV10-3 and TRBJ1-6, with no clear D. The CDR3 runs to 16 residues. Trimming pared 3 bases from V and 2 bases from J, leaving 11 bases between. Looked up from germline, CDR1 is ENHRY and CDR2 is SYGVKD.

The chain couples TRBV5-1 to TRBJ2-2; TRBD1 is a possible D gene (5 bases). CDR1 and CDR2 (germline): SGHRS, YFSETQ. CDR3 length equals 14 residues. The V end lost 0 bases, the J end lost 5 bases, and 8 bases lay between the germline ends. The CDR3 coding sequence is TGCGCCAGCAGCTTGGTAGGGGCGACCGGGGAGCTGTTTTTT. Protein product: CASSLVGATGELFF. Looking up the rest from reference TRBV5-1 and TRBJ2-2 gives the full variable domain: KAGVTQTPRYLIKTRGQQVTLSCSPISGHRSVSWYQQTPGQGLQFLFEYFSETQRNKGNFPGRFSGRQFSNSRSEMNVSTLELGDSALYLCASSLVGATGELFFGEGSRLTVL.